The 14 T cell receptor beta chains presented below share a single source sample, sequenced in a study of shared clonotypes between healthy human individuals (dated by TCRdb to about 2020). The library was built by means of the immunoSEQ multiplex PCR assay. TCRdb provides this immuneACCESS table in a form limited to in-frame rearrangements. Some clones are lacking; in checked studies, under half of them reflect an unresolved V gene, and why the rest are absent is not known. Within this sample are some 1.5 million clones, with roughly 96% of them counted one time only. The leading ten clones occupy more than 0.9% of the sample. The sequencing input was naive CD4+ T cells sorted from blood. The cell subset or site tag for this specimen amounts to: CD45RA+ positively selected. Source of these receptors: a man aged 25 to 40 in good health.

Concerning this clone itself: Other nucleotide sequences from this sample produce the same CDR3. V usage is TRBV11-3 and J usage is TRBJ2-2; no firm D call. The CDR3 totals 12 residues. Germline V gives CDR1 SGHNT, CDR2 YENEEA. The V end was cut by 5 bases, the J end by 2 bases, with 3 bases between. The CDR3 reads CASSLNTGELFF. The CDR3, as DNA: TGTGCCAGCAGCCTCAACACCGGGGAGCTGTTTTTT.

This clone was counted a single time. The chain is built from TRBV11-2 and TRBJ2-1, with 8 bases lining up with TRBD1. CDR1 and CDR2 from the germline V gene are SGHAT and FQNNGV. CDR3 size: 14 residues. The V gene end was trimmed by 3 bases and the J gene end by 7 bases; junction bases not matched to a gene: 5. The CDR3 DNA reads TGTGCCAGCAGCTTTGTAACAGGGGGAAATGAGCAGTTCTTC. Translated: CASSFVTGGNEQFF. Full variable domain (rest looked up from reference TRBV11-2 and TRBJ2-1): EAGVAQSPRYKIIEKRQSVAFWCNPISGHATLYWYQQILGQGPKLLIQFQNNGVVDDSQLPKDRFSAERLKGVDSTLKIQPAKLEDSAVYLCASSFVTGGNEQFFGPGTRLTVL.

This clone was counted once. The chain joins TRBV18 to TRBJ2-7; 9 bases agree with TRBD1. With V trimmed by 1 base and J by 2 bases, 6 bases remained unmatched. Germline V gene data show CDR1 as KGHSH and CDR2 as LQKENI. The length of the CDR3 is 16 residues. The DNA for the CDR3 is TGTGCCAGCTCACCACGGGGGACAGGGATTACCTACGAGCAGTACTTC. It codes for CASSPRGTGITYEQYF.

The chain joins TRBV7-2 to TRBJ2-2; D unclear. The V gene lost 6 bases and the J gene lost 7 bases, with 18 bases spanning the gap. Germline-derived CDR1 and CDR2 are SGHTA and FQGNSA. CDR3 length equals 15 residues. The chain's CDR3 is CASRRPGLPGGELFF. The CDR3 nucleotides read TGTGCCAGCAGGAGGCCAGGTCTGCCTGGCGGGGAGCTGTTTTTT.

The chain couples TRBV18 to TRBJ2-1; TRBD2 matches 10 bases. The CDR3 covers 18 residues. The V gene end was trimmed by 1 base and the J gene end by 4 bases; junction bases not matched to a gene: 10. Germline loops: CDR1 KGHSH, CDR2 LQKENI. As DNA, the CDR3 is TGTGCCAGCTCACCACTGGTAGCGGGAGGTGGAGGGTACAATGAGCAGTTCTTC. This encodes CASSPLVAGGGGYNEQFF.

CDR3 in amino acids: CASSFSASGRAKETQYF. The CDR3 DNA sequence: TGTGCCAGCAGTTTTTCGGCTAGCGGGAGGGCGAAAGAGACCCAGTACTTC. V gene TRBV28 combines with J gene TRBJ2-5; 12 positions match TRBD2. The CDR3 totals 17 residues. With 3 bases clipped from V and 3 bases from J, the junction kept 8 bases outside the gene matches. CDR1 is MDHEN, CDR2 SYDVKM, per germline.

Worth noting for this clone: Within the sample, other DNA sequences also encode this same CDR3. The chain uses TRBV5-1 and TRBJ2-1; 7 positions match TRBD2. Trimming cost V 0 bases and J 0 bases; bases outside gene matches: 3. In germline, CDR1 is SGHRS, CDR2 YFSETQ. This CDR3 region has 16 residues. CDR3 sequence (DNA): TGCGCCAGCAGCTTGGTCGGCGGGAGCTCCTACAATGAGCAGTTCTTC. It encodes CASSLVGGSSYNEQFF.

This sequence joins TRBV19 and TRBJ2-3, with a tentative D call TRBD2 (6 bases). The length of the CDR3 is 13 residues. Germline CDR1 LNHDA, CDR2 SQIVND (reference sequence). With 3 bases removed from V and 7 bases from J, the gap between germline ends came to 11 bases. The CDR3 reads CASSMGGRNTQYF. CDR3 sequence (DNA): TGTGCCAGTAGTATGGGGGGTAGGAATACGCAGTATTTT.

A single count supports this clone. The genes are TRBV27 and TRBJ2-1; tentatively, D is TRBD1 (6 bases). The ends were cut back, 3 bases at V and 3 bases at J, with 12 bases in the middle. CDR1 is MNHEY and CDR2 is SMNVEV in the germline V gene (reference sequence). This CDR3 comprises 15 residues. The CDR3 here is CASSFQGPIYNEQFF. In nucleotides, the CDR3 is TGTGCCAGCAGTTTCCAGGGGCCAATCTACAATGAGCAGTTCTTC.

The chain combines TRBV29-1 with TRBJ2-7, with TRBD1 as a possible D gene (5 bases). The CDR3 has 14 amino acids. Germline values: CDR1 SQVTM, CDR2 ANQGSEA. Trimming removed 4 bases from V and 8 bases from J, with 21 bases in between. CDR3 residues: CSVAGVDGHWKQYF. The CDR3 DNA sequence: TGCAGCGTTGCGGGTGTGGACGGACATTGGAAGCAGTACTTC.

The chain links TRBV10-1 to TRBJ1-5; 9 positions match TRBD1. Germline CDR1 WNHNN, CDR2 SYGVQD (reference sequence). The CDR3 is made up of 16 amino acids. The V and J ends lost 2 bases and 2 bases, in that order; junction bases with no gene match: 4. The chain's CDR3 is CASSEKRDRGNQPQHF. The CDR3 DNA reads as TGCGCCAGCAGTGAGAAGAGGGACAGGGGCAATCAGCCCCAGCATTTT.

This clone was picked up one time. The chain combines TRBV27 with TRBJ2-7, with 13 bases fitting TRBD2. Germline V lookup: CDR1 MNHEY, CDR2 SMNVEV (reference sequence). J was trimmed by 7 bases and V by 6 bases; bases with no gene match: 6. The CDR3 is 14 residues long. This chain's CDR3 is CASRGLAGQREQYF. Written as DNA, the CDR3 is TGTGCCAGCAGGGGACTAGCGGGACAGAGGGAGCAGTACTTC.

J is TRBJ1-1 and V is TRBV28, with TRBD1 matching over 8 bases. This CDR3 contains 15 residues. V lost 4 bases to trimming and J lost 1 base; unmatched junction nucleotides: 5. CDR1 MDHEN and CDR2 SYDVKM come from the germline V gene. CDR3 residues: CASSSPGTGNTEAFF. The DNA for the CDR3 is TGTGCCAGCAGTTCGCCCGGGACAGGGAACACTGAAGCTTTCTTT. The full variable domain, in which reference TRBV28 and TRBJ1-1 provide the parts outside the CDR3, is DVKVTQSSRYLVKRTGEKVFLECVQDMDHENMFWYRQDPGLGLRLIYFSYDVKMKEKGDIPEGYSVSREKKERFSLILESASTNQTSMYLCASSSPGTGNTEAFFGQGTRLTVV.

The rearrangement uses TRBV28 and TRBJ1-1, with 11 bases aligning to TRBD1. Trimming cost V 4 bases and J 7 bases; bases outside gene matches: 8. The CDR3 is 15 residues long. Germline assignment: CDR1 MDHEN and CDR2 SYDVKM. CDR3 sequence: CASSSTGQGAIEAFF. The CDR3 DNA sequence: TGTGCCAGCAGTTCCACCGGACAGGGGGCAATTGAAGCTTTCTTT.